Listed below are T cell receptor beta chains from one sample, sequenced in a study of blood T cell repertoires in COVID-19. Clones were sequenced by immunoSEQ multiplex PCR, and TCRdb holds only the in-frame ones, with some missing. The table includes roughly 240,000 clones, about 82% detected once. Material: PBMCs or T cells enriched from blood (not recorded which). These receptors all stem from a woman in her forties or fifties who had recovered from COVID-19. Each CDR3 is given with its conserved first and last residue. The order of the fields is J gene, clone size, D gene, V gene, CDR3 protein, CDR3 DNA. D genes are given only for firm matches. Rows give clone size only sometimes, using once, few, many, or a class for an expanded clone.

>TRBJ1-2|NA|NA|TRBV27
CASSLGGLERGYTF
TGTGCCAGCAGTTTAGGGGGCCTTGAGAGGGGCTACACCTTC
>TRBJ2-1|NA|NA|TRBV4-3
CASSPEGRYNEQFF
TGCGCCAGCAGCCCGGAGGGCCGCTACAATGAGCAGTTCTTC
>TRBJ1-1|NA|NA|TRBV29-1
CSTGGGAGTEAFF
TGCAGCACCGGAGGAGGGGCAGGGACTGAAGCTTTCTTT
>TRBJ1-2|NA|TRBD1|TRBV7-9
CASSSAGGYYGYTF
TGTGCCAGCAGCTCGGCAGGGGGCTACTATGGCTACACCTTC
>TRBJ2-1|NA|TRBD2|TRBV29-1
CSAQAGGANEQFF
TGCAGCGCCCAAGCGGGGGGTGCCAATGAGCAGTTCTTC
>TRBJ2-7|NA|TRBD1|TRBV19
CASSKDRAGGSYEQYF
TGTGCCAGTAGTAAGGATCGGGCAGGGGGTTCCTACGAGCAGTACTTC
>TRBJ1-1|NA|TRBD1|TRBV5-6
CATLTGGTNTEAFF
TGTGCCACGCTGACAGGGGGGACGAACACTGAAGCTTTCTTT
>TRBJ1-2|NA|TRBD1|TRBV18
CASSSRQGVDGYTF
TGTGCCAGCTCATCGCGACAGGGTGTTGATGGCTACACCTTC
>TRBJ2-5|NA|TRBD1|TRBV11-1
CASSPGQGETQYF
TGTGCCAGCAGCCCCGGACAGGGAGAGACCCAGTACTTC
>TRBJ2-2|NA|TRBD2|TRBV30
CAWSLGLAGNTGELFF
TGTGCCTGGAGTCTAGGGCTAGCGGGGAACACCGGGGAGCTGTTTTTT
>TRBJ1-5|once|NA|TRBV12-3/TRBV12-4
CASSSGSNQPQHF
TGTGCCAGCAGTTCAGGGAGCAATCAGCCCCAGCATTTT
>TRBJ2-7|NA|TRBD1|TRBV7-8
CASSMVGDSLSYEQYF
TGTGCCAGCAGCATGGTGGGGGACAGCCTCTCCTACGAGCAGTACTTC
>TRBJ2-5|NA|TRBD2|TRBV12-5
CASGLGLAGGGETQYF
TGTGCTAGTGGTTTGGGACTAGCGGGAGGTGGGGAGACCCAGTACTTC
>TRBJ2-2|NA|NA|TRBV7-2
CASSSMPSQPGELFF
TGTGCCAGCAGCTCAATGCCTAGCCAACCCGGGGAGCTGTTTTTT
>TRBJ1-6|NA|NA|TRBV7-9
CASSLGSGGQSPLHF
TGTGCCAGCAGCTTAGGTTCAGGCGGACAATCACCCCTCCACTTT
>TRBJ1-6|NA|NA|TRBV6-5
CASSYVRGNSPLHF
TGTGCCAGCAGTTACGTCAGGGGTAATTCACCCCTCCACTTT
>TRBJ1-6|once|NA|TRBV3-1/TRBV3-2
CASSPLNPSSYNSPLHF
TGTGCCAGCAGCCCTCTCAATCCGAGCTCCTATAATTCACCCCTCCACTTT
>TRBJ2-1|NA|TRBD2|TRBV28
CASSLGGAGGLREQFF
TGTGCCAGCAGTTTAGGGGGTGCGGGAGGGCTTCGAGAGCAGTTCTTC
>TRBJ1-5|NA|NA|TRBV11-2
CASSYMGGDSQPQHF
TGTGCCAGCAGCTATATGGGGGGAGATAGTCAGCCCCAGCATTTT
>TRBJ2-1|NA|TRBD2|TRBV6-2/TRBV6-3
CASSPLLAGVDNEQFF
TGTGCCAGCAGCCCCTTACTAGCGGGAGTTGACAATGAGCAGTTCTTC
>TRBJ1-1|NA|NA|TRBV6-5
CASSYLPGNTEAFF
TGTGCCAGCAGTTACCTCCCGGGAAACACTGAAGCTTTCTTT
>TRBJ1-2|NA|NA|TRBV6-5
CASSYGQSHYTF
TGTGCCAGCAGTTACGGACAGTCCCACTACACCTTC
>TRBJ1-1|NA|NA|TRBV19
CASSRGTKNTEAFF
TGTGCCAGTAGTAGAGGGACAAAGAACACTGAAGCTTTCTTT
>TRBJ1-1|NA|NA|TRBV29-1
CSVLGGFAEAFF
TGCAGCGTTTTGGGGGGGTTCGCTGAAGCTTTCTTT